One sample yielded the 17 T cell receptor beta chains listed below, sequenced in a study of OX40 agonist ivuxolimab in advanced cancers. Libraries were prepared by immunoSEQ multiplex PCR; TCRdb keeps only in-frame clonotypes and omits some of them. The table shows some 13,000 clones, with approximately 95% occurring only once. The sequencing here drew on CD4+ or CD8+ T cells sorted from blood, taken in a trial of the OX40 agonist ivuxolimab. The receptor source for this set is an adult with an advanced solid tumor such as melanoma, head and neck, liver or kidney cancer.

The rearrangement links TRBV28 to TRBJ2-3, with 7 positions matching TRBD2. The CDR3 extends over 15 amino acids. Germline V gene data show CDR1 as MDHEN and CDR2 as SYDVKM. J gave up 1 base and V 2 bases, and 3 bases lay outside the gene matches. The CDR3: CASSLDAGGTDTQYF. For the CDR3, the DNA is TGTGCCAGCAGTTTAGATGCGGGGGGCACAGATACGCAGTATTTT.

The chain uses TRBV30 and TRBJ1-2; D not certain. The CDR3 sequence is 11 residues long. CDR1 and CDR2 from the germline V gene are GTSNPN and SVGIG (reference sequence). Trimming stripped 6 bases from V and 8 bases from J, with 13 bases between. CDR3 in amino acids: CACLDTGGYTF. The CDR3 DNA reads as TGTGCCTGCCTAGACACGGGGGGCTACACCTTC.

The rearrangement joins TRBV6-5 to TRBJ1-4; 9 nucleotides match TRBD1. The germline gives CDR1 MNHEY, CDR2 SVGAGI. This CDR3 region has 14 residues. Trimming took 5 bases from V and 7 from J; bases not matched to a gene: 5. CDR3 coding DNA: TGTGCCAGCAGTAATGGACAGGGGCCTGAAAAACTGTTTTTT. It encodes CASSNGQGPEKLFF.

By its share, this clone is large. V and J are TRBV11-2 and TRBJ2-7; 9 bases are a match to TRBD1. Germline V gives CDR1 SGHAT, CDR2 FQNNGV. This CDR3 is 13 amino acids long. V shed 5 bases and J 4 bases; nucleotides not matched to a gene: 3. The chain's CDR3 is CASSRTGDYEQYF. The CDR3 coding sequence is TGTGCCAGCAGCCGGACAGGGGATTACGAGCAGTACTTC. The full variable domain, rest sourced from reference TRBV11-2 and TRBJ2-7, is EAGVAQSPRYKIIEKRQSVAFWCNPISGHATLYWYQQILGQGPKLLIQFQNNGVVDDSQLPKDRFSAERLKGVDSTLKIQPAKLEDSAVYLCASSRTGDYEQYFGPGTRLTVT.

The chain recombines TRBV5-1 with TRBJ2-5; 8 nucleotides match TRBD1. There are 14 residues in the CDR3. Looked up from germline, CDR1 is SGHRS and CDR2 is YFSETQ. Unmatched junction bases numbered 7, after V lost 4 bases and J lost 5 bases. The CDR3: CASSLPGGRETQYF. DNA for the CDR3: TGCGCCAGCAGCCTCCCAGGGGGCCGGGAGACCCAGTACTTC.

The rearrangement links TRBV10-1 to TRBJ2-7; D not resolved. The CDR3 has 17 amino acids. In germline, CDR1 is WNHNN, CDR2 SYGVQD (reference sequence). Trimming removed 3 bases at V and 2 bases at J, with 20 bases between. The CDR3 nucleotides are TGCGCCAGCAGTGAAGGCCTAGGCCTTCGCGGCCCCTACGAGCAGTACTTC. Translation: CASSEGLGLRGPYEQYF.

The J gene is TRBJ2-7, the V gene TRBV5-4; TRBD2 aligns across 7 bases. CDR3 length: 14 residues. J gave up 2 bases and V 4 bases, and 6 bases lay outside the gene matches. Germline-derived CDR1 and CDR2 are SGHNT and YYREEE (reference sequence). CDR3 sequence reads: CASSSGTEPYEQYF. The CDR3 coding sequence is TGTGCCAGCAGCAGCGGGACGGAGCCCTACGAGCAGTACTTC.

The chain carries TRBV19 and TRBJ2-1; 8 bases are a match to TRBD2. The CDR3 contains 14 residues. V lost 8 bases, J lost 2 bases, and 5 bases stayed unmatched. Per germline, CDR1 LNHDA and CDR2 SQIVND (reference sequence). The CDR3 loop is CASLPGGAYNEQFF. CDR3 DNA sequence: TGTGCCAGTCTCCCCGGGGGGGCCTACAATGAGCAGTTCTTC.

The rearrangement uses TRBV9 and TRBJ1-1; no clear D. The length of the CDR3 is 15 residues. The V gene lost 1 base and the J gene lost 2 bases, with 12 bases spanning the gap. In germline, CDR1 is SGDLS, CDR2 YYNGEE. For the CDR3, the DNA is TGTGCCAGCAGCGTACTCAGTATGGCTAACACTGAAGCTTTCTTT. This gives the protein CASSVLSMANTEAFF.

This rearrangement joins TRBV4-1 to TRBJ1-3; D is perhaps TRBD1 (6 bases). The CDR3 totals 18 residues. The ends were cut back, 0 bases at V and 2 bases at J, with 17 bases in the middle. Per germline, CDR1 MGHRA and CDR2 YSYEKL. The CDR3 region has the DNA TGCGCCAGCAGCCAAGAACCGATCACAGGGATAACTGGAAACACCATATATTTT. This translates into CASSQEPITGITGNTIYF.

The rearrangement uses TRBV7-2 and TRBJ1-1; D gene unclear. CDR3 length: 16 residues. V lost 1 base, J lost 0 bases, and 12 bases lay in between. Germline lookup yields CDR1 SGHTA and CDR2 FQGNSA. The CDR3 bases are TGTGCCAGCAGCTTAGTCCTGGGTTCGGTGAACACTGAAGCTTTCTTT. Its protein is CASSLVLGSVNTEAFF.

CDR3 protein: CASSLPGLAGGDTQYF. As DNA, the CDR3 is TGTGCCAGCAGCTTACCAGGGCTAGCGGGAGGCGATACGCAGTATTTT. The chain employs TRBV11-2 and TRBJ2-3; 11 nucleotides agree with TRBD2. Germline V gene lookup returns CDR1 SGHAT and CDR2 FQNNGV. CDR3 length: 16 residues. Trimming at V came to 2 bases and at J to 6 bases, leaving 7 bases not matched to a gene.

The genes are TRBV4-3 and TRBJ2-7; D is unclear. Trimming removed 0 bases at V and 4 bases at J, with 13 bases between. The CDR3 extends over 15 amino acids. Per germline, CDR1 LGHNA and CDR2 YSLEER. CDR3: CASSQDSSALYEQYF. CDR3 sequence (DNA): TGCGCCAGCAGCCAAGACTCCAGCGCCCTATACGAGCAGTACTTC.

The gene calls are TRBV27 and TRBJ1-2, with D unclear. CDR1 is MNHEY and CDR2 is SMNVEV in the germline V gene (reference sequence). This CDR3 is built from 13 residues. Trimming stripped 2 bases from V and 1 base from J, with 5 bases between. CDR3 sequence reads: CASSLQVNYGYTF. The CDR3 region has the DNA TGTGCCAGCAGTTTACAGGTTAACTATGGCTACACCTTC.

This chain connects TRBV27 to TRBJ2-1; D gene unclear. The V and J ends lost 8 bases and 7 bases respectively, with 15 bases between them. The CDR3 totals 13 residues. Germline V CDR1 and CDR2: MNHEY, SMNVEV (reference sequence). The CDR3 DNA reads as TGTGCCAGCGGATACCTAGGTGGGAATGAGCAGTTCTTC. Protein: CASGYLGGNEQFF.

This chain joins TRBV19 and TRBJ2-1; D is possibly TRBD1 or TRBD2 (6 bases each). From germline, CDR1 is LNHDA and CDR2 SQIVND (reference sequence). Between the trimmed V and J ends, which lost 3 bases and 0 bases, there was a span of 15 bases. The CDR3 loop spans 17 amino acids. The chain's CDR3 is CASSIWGALSSYNEQFF. For the CDR3, the DNA is TGTGCCAGTAGTATTTGGGGGGCTCTGAGCTCCTACAATGAGCAGTTCTTC.

The genes are TRBV29-1 and TRBJ1-1; D is possibly TRBD1 (5 bases). V lost 8 bases and J lost 11, with 12 bases in between. This CDR3 is built from 9 residues. CDR1 SQVTM and CDR2 ANQGSEA come from the germline V gene. The CDR3 nucleotides are TGCAGCTCAGACAGTAGGGCTTTCTTT. Amino acids: CSSDSRAFF.